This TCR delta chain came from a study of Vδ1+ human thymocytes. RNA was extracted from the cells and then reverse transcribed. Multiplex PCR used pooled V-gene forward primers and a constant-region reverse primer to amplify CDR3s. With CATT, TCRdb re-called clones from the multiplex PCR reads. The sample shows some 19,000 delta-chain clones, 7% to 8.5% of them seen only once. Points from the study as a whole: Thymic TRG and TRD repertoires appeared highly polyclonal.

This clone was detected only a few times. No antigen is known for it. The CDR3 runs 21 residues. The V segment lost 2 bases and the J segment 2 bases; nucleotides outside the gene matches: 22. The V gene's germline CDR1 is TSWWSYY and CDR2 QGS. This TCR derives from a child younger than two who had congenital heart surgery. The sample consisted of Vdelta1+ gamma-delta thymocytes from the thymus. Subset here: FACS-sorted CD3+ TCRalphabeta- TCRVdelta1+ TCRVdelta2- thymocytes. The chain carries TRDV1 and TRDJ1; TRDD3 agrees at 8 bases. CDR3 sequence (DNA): TGTGCTCTTGGGGAAAAGTGGCCTACGTACAGGGATACGTCGAATACCGATAAACTCATCTTT. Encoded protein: CALGEKWPTYRDTSNTDKLIF.